This T cell receptor (beta chain) was documented in a study of T cell responses to AZD1222 COVID-19 vaccine. General study points: Spike as a whole was targeted by vaccine-associated CD4 TCRs, dominant at 160-218 and 743-854. Clonal diversity may have been underestimated, and the donors were mostly white British, with more females than males.

TCRdb's copy holds only in-frame clones and misses some; the assay was immunoSEQ multiplex PCR. Of 130,000 or so clones in the sample, 75% to 95% are singletons; the top ten hold 1.9%. Trimming cost V 9 bases and J 7 bases; bases outside gene matches: 7. From germline, CDR1 is LNHDA and CDR2 SQIVND (reference sequence). CDR3 length equals 14 residues. A remark on this clone: Its target is unknown.

The sequencing here drew on peripheral blood, taken 28 days after the second AZD1222 dose. V is TRBV19 and J is TRBJ2-2, with 11 positions matching TRBD1. The source is an adult who received the AZD1222 COVID-19 vaccine. Here the CDR3 reads CASTGTGGIGELFF. CDR3 nucleotides: TGTGCCAGCACCGGGACAGGGGGAATCGGGGAGCTGTTTTTT.